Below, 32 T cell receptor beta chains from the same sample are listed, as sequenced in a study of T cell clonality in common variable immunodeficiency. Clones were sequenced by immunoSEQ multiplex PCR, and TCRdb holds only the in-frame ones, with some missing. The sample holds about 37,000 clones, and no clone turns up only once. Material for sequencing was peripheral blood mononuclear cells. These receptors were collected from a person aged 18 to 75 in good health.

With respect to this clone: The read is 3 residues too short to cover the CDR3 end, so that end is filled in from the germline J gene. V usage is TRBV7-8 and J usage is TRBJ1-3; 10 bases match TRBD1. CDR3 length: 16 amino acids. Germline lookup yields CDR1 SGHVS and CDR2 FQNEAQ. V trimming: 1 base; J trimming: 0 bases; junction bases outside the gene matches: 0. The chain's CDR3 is CASSLGTGGSGNTIYF. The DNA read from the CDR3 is TGTGCCAGCAGCTTAGGGACAGGGGGCTCTGGAAACACC.

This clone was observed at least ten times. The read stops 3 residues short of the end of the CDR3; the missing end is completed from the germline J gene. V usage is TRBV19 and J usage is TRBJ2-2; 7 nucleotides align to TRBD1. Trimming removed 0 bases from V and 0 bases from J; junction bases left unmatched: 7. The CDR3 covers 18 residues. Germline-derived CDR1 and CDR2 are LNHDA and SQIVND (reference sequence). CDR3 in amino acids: CASSIERQGIANTGELFF. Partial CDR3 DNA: TGTGCCAGTAGTATAGAGAGACAGGGAATAGCGAACACCGGGGAG.

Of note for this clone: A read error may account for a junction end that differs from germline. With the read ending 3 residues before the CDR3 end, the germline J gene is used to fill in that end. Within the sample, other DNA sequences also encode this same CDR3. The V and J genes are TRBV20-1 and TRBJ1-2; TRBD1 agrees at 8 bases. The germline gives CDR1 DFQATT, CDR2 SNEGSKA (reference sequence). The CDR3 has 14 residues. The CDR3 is CSAITGTGIYGYTF. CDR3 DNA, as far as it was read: TGCAGTGCTATAACCGGGACAGGTATCTATGGA.

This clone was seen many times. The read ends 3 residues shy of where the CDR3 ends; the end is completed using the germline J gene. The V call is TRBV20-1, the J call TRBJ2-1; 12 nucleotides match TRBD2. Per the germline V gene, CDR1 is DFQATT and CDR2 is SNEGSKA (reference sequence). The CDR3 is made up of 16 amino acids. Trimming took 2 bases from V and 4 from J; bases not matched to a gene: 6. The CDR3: CSARRASGGVYNEQFF. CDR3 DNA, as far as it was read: TGCAGTGCTAGAAGGGCTAGCGGGGGGGTGTACAATGAG.

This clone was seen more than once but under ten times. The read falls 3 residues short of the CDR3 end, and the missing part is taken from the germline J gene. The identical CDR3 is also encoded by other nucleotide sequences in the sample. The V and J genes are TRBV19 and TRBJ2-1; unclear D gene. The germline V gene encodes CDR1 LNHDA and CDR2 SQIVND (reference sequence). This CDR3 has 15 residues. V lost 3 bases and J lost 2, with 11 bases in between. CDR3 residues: CASSITQAPYNEQFF. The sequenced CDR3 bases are TGTGCCAGTAGTATTACGCAGGCCCCCTACAATGAG.

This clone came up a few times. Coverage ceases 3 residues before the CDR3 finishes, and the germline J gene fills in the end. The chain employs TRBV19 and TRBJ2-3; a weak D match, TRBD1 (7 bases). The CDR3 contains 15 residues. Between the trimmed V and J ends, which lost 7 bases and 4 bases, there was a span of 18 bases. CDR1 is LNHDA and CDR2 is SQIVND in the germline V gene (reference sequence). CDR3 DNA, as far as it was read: TGTGCCAGTACCTTCCCCGGAGGGGGCCCAGATACG. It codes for CASTFPGGGPDT. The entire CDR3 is CASTFPGGGPDTQYF.

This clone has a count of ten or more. The CDR3 bases that were read are TGCAGTGCTAGAGACGCGAGCGGGAAGCCGGAAAAA. It encodes CSARDASGKPEK. The CDR3 reads in full as CSARDASGKPEKLFF. The V gene is TRBV20-1, the J gene TRBJ1-4; D is ambiguous. The read finishes 3 residues shy of the CDR3 end, and the germline J gene is used to complete it. The CDR3 extends over 15 amino acids. In germline, CDR1 is DFQATT, CDR2 SNEGSKA (reference sequence). Trimming removed 0 bases from V and 8 bases from J, with 16 bases in between.

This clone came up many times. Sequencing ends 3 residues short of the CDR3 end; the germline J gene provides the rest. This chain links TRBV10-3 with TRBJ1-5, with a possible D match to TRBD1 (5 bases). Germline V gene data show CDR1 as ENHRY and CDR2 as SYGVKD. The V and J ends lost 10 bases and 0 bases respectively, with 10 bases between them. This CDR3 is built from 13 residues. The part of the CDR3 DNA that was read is TGTGCCACCGAAGACAGTAGCAATCAGCCC. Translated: CATEDSSNQP. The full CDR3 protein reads CATEDSSNQPQHF.

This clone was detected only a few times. The covered CDR3 bases are TGTGCCAGCAGCTTTGCCGGGACTAGCCCTATTGAGACC. Its translation: CASSFAGTSPIET. The complete CDR3 sequence is CASSFAGTSPIETQYF. J is TRBJ2-5 and V is TRBV7-6, with TRBD2 identical over 9 bases. Read coverage stops 3 residues before the CDR3 terminus; the germline J gene supplies the remainder. Germline CDR1 SGHVS, CDR2 FNYEAQ. J was trimmed by 5 bases and V by 3 bases; bases with no gene match: 10. This CDR3 contains 16 residues.

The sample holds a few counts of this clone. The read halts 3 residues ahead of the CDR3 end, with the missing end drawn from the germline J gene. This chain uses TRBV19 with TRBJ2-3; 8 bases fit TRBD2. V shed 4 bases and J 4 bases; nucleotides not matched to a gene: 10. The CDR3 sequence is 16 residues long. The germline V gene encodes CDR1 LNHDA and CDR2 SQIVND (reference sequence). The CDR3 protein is CASSNSGAPTPDTQYF. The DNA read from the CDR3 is TGTGCCAGTAGTAATAGCGGGGCGCCTACGCCAGATACG.

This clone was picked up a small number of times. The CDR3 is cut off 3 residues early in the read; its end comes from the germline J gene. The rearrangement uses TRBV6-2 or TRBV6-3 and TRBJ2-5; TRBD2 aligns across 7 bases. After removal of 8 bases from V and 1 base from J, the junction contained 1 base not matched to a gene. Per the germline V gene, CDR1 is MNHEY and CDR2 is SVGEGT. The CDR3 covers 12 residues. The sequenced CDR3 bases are TGTGCCAGCGGCGGGGGCCAAGAGACC. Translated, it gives CASGGGQET. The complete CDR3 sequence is CASGGGQETQYF.

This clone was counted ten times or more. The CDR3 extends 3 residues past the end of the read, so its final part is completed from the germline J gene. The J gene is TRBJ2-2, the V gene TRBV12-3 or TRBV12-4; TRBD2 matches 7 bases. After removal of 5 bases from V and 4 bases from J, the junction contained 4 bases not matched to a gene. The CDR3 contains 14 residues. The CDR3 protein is CASSLSSGTGELFF. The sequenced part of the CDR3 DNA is TGTGCCAGCAGTCTATCTAGCGGCACCGGGGAG.

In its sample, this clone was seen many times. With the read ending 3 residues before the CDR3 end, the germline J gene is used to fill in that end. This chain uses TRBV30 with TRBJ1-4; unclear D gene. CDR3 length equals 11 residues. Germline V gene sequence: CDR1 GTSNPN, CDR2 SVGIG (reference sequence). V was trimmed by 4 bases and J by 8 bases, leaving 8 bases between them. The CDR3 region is CAWTKSEKLFF. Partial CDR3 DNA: TGTGCCTGGACTAAATCCGAAAAA.

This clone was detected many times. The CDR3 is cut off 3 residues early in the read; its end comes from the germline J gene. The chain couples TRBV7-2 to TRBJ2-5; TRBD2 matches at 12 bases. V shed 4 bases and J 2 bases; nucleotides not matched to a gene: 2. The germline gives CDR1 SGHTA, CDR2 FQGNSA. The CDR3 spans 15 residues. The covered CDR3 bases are TGTGCCAGCAGCTCTAGCGGGGGGGCGCAAGAGACC. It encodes CASSSSGGAQET. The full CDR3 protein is CASSSSGGAQETQYF.

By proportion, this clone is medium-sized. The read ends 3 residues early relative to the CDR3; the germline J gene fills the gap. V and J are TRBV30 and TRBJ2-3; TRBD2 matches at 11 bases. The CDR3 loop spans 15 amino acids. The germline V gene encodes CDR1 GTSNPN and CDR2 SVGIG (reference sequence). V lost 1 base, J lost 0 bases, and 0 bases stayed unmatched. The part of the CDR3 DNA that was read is TGTGCCTGGAGTGGGACTAGCGGGAGCACAGATACG. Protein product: CAWSGTSGSTDT. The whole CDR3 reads CAWSGTSGSTDTQYF.

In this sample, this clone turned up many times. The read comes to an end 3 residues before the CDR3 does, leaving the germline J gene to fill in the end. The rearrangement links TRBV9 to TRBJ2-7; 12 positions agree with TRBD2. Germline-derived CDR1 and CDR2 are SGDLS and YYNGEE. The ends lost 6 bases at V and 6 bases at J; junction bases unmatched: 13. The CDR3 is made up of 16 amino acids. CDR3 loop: CASNPRALAGGTEQYF. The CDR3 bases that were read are TGTGCCAGCAACCCTCGGGCCCTAGCGGGAGGGACCGAG.

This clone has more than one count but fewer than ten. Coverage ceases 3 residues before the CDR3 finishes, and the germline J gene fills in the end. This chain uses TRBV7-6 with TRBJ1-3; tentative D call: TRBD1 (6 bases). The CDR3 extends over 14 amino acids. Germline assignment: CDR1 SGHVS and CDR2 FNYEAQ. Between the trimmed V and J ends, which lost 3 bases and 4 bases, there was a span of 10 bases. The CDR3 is CASSLTGLGNTIYF. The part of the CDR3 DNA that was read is TGTGCCAGCAGCTTGACAGGTCTCGGAAACACC.

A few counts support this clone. CDR3 region: CSARSGTGYEQYF. CDR3 DNA (partial): TGCAGTGCTAGGTCCGGGACAGGCTACGAG. This chain links TRBV20-1 with TRBJ2-7; TRBD1 agrees at 8 bases. Read coverage stops 3 residues before the CDR3 terminus; the germline J gene supplies the remainder. J was trimmed by 3 bases and V by 3 bases; bases with no gene match: 4. Per germline, CDR1 DFQATT and CDR2 SNEGSKA (reference sequence). The length of the CDR3 is 13 residues.

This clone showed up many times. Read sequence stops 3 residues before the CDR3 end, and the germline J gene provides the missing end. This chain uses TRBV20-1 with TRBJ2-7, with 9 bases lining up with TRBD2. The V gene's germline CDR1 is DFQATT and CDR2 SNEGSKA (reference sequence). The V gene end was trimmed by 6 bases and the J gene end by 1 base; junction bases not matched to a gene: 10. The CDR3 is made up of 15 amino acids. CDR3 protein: CSATNPSGASYEQYF. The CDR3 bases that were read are TGCAGTGCCACCAATCCTAGCGGGGCATCCTACGAG.

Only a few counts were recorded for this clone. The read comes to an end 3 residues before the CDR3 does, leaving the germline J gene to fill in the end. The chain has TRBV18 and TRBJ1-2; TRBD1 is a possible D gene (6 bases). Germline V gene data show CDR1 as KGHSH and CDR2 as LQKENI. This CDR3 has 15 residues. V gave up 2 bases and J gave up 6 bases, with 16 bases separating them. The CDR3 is CASSPTPGGLDGYTF. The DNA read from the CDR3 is TGTGCCAGCTCACCAACCCCCGGGGGGCTGGATGGC.

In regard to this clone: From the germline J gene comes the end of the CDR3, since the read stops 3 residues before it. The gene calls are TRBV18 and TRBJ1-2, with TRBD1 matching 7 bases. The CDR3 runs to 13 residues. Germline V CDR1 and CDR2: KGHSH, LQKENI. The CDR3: CASSPPGTDTYTF. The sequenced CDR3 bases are TGTGCCAGCTCACCGCCGGGGACAGATACC.

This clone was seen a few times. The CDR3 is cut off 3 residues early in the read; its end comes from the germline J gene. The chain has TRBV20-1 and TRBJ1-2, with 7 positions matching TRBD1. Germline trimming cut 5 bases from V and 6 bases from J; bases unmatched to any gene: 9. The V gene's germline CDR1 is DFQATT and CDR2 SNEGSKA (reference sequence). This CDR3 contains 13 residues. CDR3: CSALPGGKDGYTF. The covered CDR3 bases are TGCAGTGCTCTCCCAGGGGGAAAGGATGGC.

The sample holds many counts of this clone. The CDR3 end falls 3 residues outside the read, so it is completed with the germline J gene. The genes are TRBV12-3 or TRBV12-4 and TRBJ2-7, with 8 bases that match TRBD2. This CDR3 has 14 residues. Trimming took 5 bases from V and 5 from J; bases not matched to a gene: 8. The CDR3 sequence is CASSGGGKMDEQYF. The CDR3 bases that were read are TGTGCCAGCAGTGGCGGGGGGAAAATGGACGAG.

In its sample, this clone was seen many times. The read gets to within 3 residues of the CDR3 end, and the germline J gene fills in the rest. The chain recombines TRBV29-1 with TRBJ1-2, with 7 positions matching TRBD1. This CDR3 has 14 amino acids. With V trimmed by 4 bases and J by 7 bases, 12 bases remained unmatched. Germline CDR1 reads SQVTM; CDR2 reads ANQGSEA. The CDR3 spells CSVGTQGGLGGYTF. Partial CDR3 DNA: TGCAGCGTTGGGACCCAAGGGGGCCTCGGTGGC.

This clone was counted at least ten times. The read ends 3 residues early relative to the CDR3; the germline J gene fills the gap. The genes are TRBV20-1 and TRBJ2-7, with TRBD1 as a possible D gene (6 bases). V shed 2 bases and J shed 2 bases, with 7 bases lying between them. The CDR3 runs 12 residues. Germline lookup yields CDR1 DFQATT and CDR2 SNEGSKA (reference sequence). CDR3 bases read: TGCAGTGCTAGACAGGGGACCTACGAG. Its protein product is CSARQGTYE. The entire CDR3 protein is CSARQGTYEQYF.

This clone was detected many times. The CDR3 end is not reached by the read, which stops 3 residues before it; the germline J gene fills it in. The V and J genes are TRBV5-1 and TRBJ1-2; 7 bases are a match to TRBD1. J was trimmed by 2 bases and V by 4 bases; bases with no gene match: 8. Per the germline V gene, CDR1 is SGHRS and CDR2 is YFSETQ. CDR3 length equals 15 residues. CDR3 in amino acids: CASSPWTGPNYGYTF. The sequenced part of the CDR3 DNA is TGCGCCAGCAGCCCGTGGACAGGCCCGAACTATGGC.

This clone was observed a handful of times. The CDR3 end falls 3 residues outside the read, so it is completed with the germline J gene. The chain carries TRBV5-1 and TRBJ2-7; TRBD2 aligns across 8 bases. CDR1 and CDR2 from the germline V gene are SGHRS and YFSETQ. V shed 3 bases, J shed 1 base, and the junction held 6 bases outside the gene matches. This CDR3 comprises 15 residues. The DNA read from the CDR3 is TGCGCCAGCAGCTCCCCGGGGGGGGAGTCCTACGAG. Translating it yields CASSSPGGESYE. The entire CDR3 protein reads CASSSPGGESYEQYF.

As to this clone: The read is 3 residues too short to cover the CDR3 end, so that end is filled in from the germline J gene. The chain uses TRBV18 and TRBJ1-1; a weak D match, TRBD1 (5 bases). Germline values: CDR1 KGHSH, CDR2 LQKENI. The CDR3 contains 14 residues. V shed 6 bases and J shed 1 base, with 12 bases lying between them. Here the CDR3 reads CASSLYDRNTEAFF. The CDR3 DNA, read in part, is TGTGCCAGCTCCCTTTACGACAGGAACACTGAA. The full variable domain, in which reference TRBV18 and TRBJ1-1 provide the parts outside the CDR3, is NAGVMQNPRHLVRRRGQEARLRCSPMKGHSHVYWYRQLPEEGLKFMVYLQKENIIDESGMPKERFSAEFPKEGPSILRIQQVVRGDSAAYFCASSLYDRNTEAFFGQGTRLTVV.

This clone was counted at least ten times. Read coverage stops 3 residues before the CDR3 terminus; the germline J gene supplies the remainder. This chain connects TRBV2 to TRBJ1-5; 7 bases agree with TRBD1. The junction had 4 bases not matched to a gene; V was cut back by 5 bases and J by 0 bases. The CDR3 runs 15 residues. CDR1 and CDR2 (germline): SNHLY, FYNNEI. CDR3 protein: CASSFDRVSNQPQHF. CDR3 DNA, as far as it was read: TGTGCCAGCAGTTTCGACAGGGTTAGCAATCAGCCC.

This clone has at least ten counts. The CDR3 bases that were read are TGCAGTGCTGAGACGGGGGGCCAAGAGACG. As protein: CSAETGGQET. The entire CDR3 sequence reads CSAETGGQETQYF. V and J are TRBV20-1 and TRBJ2-3; D might be TRBD2 (7 bases). The CDR3 goes on 3 residues after the read ends, and that part is filled in from the germline J gene. The CDR3 extends over 13 amino acids. Germline V CDR1 and CDR2: DFQATT, SNEGSKA (reference sequence).

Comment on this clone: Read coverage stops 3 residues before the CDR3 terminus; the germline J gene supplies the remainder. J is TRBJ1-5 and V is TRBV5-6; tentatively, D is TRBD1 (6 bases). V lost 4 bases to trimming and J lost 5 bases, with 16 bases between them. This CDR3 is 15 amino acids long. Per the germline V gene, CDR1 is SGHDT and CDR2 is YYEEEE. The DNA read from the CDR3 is TGTGCCAGCAGCCTGACAGGTCTAGGCGATCAGCCC. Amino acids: CASSLTGLGDQP. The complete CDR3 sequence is CASSLTGLGDQPQHF.

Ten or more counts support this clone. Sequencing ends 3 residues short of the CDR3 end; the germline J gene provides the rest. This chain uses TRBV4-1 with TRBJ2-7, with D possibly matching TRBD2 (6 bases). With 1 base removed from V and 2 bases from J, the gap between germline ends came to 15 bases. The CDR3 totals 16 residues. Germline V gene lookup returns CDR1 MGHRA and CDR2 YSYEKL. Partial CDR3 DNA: TGCGCCAGCAGCCAAGGAATTCGGGACTCAACCTACGAG. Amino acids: CASSQGIRDSTYE. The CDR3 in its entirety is CASSQGIRDSTYEQYF.